This TCR beta chain was retrieved from a study of cytomegalovirus exposure and HLA in healthy donors. The study, taken as a whole, reports: Later analysis placed DRB1 highest and HLA-C lowest in TCR association rates, which differed by HLA locus. Follow-up analysis later connected one missense variant in DCLRE1C with trimming of TCR beta V- and J-genes. Looking again later, the authors saw that most CMV-associated TCR beta chains seemed HLA-restricted.

Researchers ran the PCR with 60 Vbeta and 13 Jbeta primers. Only in-frame clones appear in the TCRdb table, and some are missing; sequencing was by immunoSEQ multiplex PCR. The repertoire consists of about 140,000 clones, with roughly 75% occurring once and the leading ten covering 2.5% to 4%. Trimming removed 3 bases from V and 4 bases from J, with 12 bases in between. This CDR3 region has 14 residues. CDR1 is SNHLY, CDR2 FYNNEI, per germline. This clone was counted a single time. Its antigen is not identified. This receptor was obtained from a man in his forties in good health and CMV-seronegative. The material sequenced was PBMCs. The rearrangement joins TRBV2 to TRBJ1-2, with D possibly TRBD1 on 5 matching bases. The CDR3 here is CASSEGLRGYGYTF. The DNA of the CDR3 is TGTGCCAGCAGTGAGGGACTTCGGGGCTATGGCTACACCTTC.